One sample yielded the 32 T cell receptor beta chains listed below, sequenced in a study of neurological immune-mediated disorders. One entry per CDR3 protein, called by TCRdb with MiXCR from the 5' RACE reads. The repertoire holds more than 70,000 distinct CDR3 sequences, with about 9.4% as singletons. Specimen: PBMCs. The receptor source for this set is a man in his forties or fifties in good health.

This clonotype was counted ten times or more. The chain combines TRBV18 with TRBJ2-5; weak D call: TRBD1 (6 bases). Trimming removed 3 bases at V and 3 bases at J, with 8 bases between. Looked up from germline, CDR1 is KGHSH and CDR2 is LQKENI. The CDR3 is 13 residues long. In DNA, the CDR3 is TGTGCCAGCTCACCGGGGGCGAAAGAGACCCAGTACTTC. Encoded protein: CASSPGAKETQYF.

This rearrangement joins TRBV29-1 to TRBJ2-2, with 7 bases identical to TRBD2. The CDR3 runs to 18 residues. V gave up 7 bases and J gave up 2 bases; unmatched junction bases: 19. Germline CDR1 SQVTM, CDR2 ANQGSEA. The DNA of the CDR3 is TGCAGCGCCTGGGGCCTGGGACTAACGGGAGGCAACACCGGGGAGCTGTTTTTT. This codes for CSAWGLGLTGGNTGELFF.

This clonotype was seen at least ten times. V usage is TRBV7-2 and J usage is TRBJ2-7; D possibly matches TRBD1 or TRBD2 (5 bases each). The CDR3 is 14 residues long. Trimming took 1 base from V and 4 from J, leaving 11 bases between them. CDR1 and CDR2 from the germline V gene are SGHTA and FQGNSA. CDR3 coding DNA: TGTGCCAGCAGCTTAGTTAACGGGGCGTACGAGCAGTACTTC. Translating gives CASSLVNGAYEQYF.

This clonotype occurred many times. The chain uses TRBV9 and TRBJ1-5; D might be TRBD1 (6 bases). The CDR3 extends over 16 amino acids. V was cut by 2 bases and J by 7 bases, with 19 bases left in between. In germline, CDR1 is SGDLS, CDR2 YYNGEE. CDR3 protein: CASSVGPGGSNQPQHF. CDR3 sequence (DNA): TGTGCCAGCAGCGTCGGTCCGGGGGGCTCCAACCAGCCCCAGCATTTT.

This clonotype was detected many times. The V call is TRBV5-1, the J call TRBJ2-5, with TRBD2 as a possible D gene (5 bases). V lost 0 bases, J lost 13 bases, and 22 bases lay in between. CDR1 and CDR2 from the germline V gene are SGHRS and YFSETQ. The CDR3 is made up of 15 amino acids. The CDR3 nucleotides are TGCGCCAGCAGCTTGGGGGTCTCGGACTTGCTCCCTCTGTACTTC. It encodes CASSLGVSDLLPLYF.

The CDR3 region has the DNA TGTGCCAGCAGCTGGGAGGGGAGGGACAGAAAAGTAAGCTCTGAAGCTTTCTTT. Translation gives CASSWEGRDRKVSSEAFF. The rearrangement links TRBV5-5 to TRBJ1-1; 7 positions agree with TRBD1. Trimming removed 3 bases from V and 6 bases from J; junction bases left unmatched: 20. Per the germline V gene, CDR1 is SGHKS and CDR2 is YYEKEE (reference sequence). This CDR3 contains 18 residues.

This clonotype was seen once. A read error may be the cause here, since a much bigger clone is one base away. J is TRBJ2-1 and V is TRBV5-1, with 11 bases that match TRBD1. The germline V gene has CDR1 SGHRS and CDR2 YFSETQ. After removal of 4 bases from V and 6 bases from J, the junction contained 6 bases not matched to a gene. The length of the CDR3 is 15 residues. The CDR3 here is CASSRAGTGGNEQFF. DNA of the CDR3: TGCGCCAGCAGCCGTGCCGGGACAGGGGGCAATGAGCAGTTCTTC.

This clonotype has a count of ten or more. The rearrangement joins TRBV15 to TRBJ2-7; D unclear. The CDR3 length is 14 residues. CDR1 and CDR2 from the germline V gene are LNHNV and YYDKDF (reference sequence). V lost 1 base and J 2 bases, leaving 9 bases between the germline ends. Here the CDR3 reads CATSRASSPYEQYF. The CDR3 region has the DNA TGTGCCACCAGCAGAGCAAGCTCCCCCTACGAGCAGTACTTC.

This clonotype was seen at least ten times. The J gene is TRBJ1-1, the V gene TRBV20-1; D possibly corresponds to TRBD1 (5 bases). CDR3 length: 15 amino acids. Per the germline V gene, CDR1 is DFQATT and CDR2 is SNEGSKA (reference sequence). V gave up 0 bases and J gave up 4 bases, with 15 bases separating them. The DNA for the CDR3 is TGCAGTGCTAGAGATAATAATCAGGGAGGCACTGAAGCTTTCTTT. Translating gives CSARDNNQGGTEAFF.

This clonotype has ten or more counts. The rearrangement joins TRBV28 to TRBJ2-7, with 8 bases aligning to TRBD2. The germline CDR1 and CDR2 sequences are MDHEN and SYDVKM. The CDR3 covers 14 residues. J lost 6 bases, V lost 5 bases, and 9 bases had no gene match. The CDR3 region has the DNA TGTGCCAGCAGTGCGGGACTAGATTTACCCGAGCAGTACTTC. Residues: CASSAGLDLPEQYF.

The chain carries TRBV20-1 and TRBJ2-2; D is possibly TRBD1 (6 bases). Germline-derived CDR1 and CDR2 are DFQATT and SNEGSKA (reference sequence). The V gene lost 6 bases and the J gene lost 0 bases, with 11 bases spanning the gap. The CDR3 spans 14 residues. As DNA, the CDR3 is TGCAGTGCGACGGACAGCCCGAACACCGGGGAGCTGTTTTTT. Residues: CSATDSPNTGELFF.

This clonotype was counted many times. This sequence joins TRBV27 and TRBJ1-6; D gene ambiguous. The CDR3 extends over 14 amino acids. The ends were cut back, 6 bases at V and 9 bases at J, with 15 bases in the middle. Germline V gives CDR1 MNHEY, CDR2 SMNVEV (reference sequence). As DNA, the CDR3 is TGTGCCAGCAGCGTGGGAGGGTTCGGTTCACCCCTCCACTTT. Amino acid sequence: CASSVGGFGSPLHF.

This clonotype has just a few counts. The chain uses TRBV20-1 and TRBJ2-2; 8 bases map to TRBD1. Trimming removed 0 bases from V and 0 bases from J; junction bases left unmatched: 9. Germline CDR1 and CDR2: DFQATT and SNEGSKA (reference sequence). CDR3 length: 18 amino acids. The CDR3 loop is CSARDDHWTGPNTGELFF. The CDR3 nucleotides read TGCAGTGCTAGAGATGATCACTGGACAGGGCCGAACACCGGGGAGCTGTTTTTT.

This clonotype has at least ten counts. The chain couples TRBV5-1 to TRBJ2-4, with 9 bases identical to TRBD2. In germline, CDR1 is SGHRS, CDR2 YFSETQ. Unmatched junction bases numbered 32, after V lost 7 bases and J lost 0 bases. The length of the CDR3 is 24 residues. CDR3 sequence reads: CASDPRASGMGENPRDQAKNIQYF. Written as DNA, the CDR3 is TGCGCCAGCGATCCCCGGGCTAGCGGGATGGGGGAAAACCCAAGGGATCAAGCCAAAAACATTCAGTACTTC.

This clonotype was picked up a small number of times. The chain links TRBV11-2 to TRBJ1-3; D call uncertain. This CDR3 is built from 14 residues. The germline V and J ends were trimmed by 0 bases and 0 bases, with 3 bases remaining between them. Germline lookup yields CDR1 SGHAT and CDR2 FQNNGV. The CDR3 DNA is TGTGCCAGCAGCTTAGACGGCTCTGGAAACACCATATATTTT. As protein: CASSLDGSGNTIYF.

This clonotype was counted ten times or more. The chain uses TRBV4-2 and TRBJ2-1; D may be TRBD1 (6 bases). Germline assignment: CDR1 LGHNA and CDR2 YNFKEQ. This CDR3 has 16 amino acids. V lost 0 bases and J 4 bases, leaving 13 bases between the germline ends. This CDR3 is CASSQEPGDRYNEQFF. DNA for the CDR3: TGTGCCAGCAGCCAAGAGCCAGGAGACAGGTACAATGAGCAGTTCTTC.

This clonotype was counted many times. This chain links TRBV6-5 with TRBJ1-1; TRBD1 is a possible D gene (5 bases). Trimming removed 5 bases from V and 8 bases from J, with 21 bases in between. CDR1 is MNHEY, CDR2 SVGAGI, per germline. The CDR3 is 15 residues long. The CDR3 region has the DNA TGTGCCAGCAGTGGAGGGACCGCGAACCCCCTGGAAGCTTTCTTT. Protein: CASSGGTANPLEAFF.

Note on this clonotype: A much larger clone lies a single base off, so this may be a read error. As DNA, the CDR3 is TGCGCCAACAGCCTGGGACTAGCGGGGGGAGTGGATACGCAGTATTTT. Protein: CANSLGLAGGVDTQYF. This chain joins TRBV5-1 and TRBJ2-3, with 15 bases lining up with TRBD2. Germline CDR1 and CDR2: SGHRS and YFSETQ. The CDR3 consists of 16 residues.

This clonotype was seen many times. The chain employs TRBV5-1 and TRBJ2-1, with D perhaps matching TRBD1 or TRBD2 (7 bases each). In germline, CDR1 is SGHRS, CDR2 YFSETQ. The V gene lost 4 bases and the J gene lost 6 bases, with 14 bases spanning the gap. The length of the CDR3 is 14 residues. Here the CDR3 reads CASSPPGGGNEQFF. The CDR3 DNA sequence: TGCGCCAGCAGCCCCCCAGGGGGGGGCAATGAGCAGTTCTTC.

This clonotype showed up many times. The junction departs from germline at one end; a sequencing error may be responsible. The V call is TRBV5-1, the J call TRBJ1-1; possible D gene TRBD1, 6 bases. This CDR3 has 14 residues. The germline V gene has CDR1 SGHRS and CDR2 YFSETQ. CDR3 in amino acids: CASSPQTGNTEAFF. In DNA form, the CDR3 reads TGTGCCAGCAGCCCCCAGACAGGGAACACTGAAGCTTTCTTT.

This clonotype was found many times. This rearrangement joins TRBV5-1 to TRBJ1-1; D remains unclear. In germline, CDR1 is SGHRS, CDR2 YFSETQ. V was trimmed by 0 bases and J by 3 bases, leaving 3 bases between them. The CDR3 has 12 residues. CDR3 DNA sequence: TGCGCCAGCAGCTTGGAGGACACTGAAGCTTTCTTT. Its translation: CASSLEDTEAFF.

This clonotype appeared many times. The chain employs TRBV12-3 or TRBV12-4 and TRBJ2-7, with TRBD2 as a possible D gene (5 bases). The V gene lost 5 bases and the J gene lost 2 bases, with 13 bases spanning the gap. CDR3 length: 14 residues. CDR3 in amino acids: CASSPGDYTYEQYF. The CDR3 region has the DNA TGTGCCAGCAGTCCCGGAGACTACACCTACGAGCAGTACTTC.

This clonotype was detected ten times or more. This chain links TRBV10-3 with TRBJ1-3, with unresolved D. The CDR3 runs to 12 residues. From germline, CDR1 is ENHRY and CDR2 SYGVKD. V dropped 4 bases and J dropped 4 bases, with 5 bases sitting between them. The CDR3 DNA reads TGTGCCATCAGTGGCGGAGGAAACACCATATATTTT. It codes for CAISGGGNTIYF.

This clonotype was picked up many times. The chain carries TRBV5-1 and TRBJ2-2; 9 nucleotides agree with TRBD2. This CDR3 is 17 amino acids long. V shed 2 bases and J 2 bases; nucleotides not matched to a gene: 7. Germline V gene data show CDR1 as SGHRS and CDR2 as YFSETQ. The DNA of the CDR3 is TGCGCCAGCAGCTTCAGTCTAGCGGGGCTTAACACCGGGGAGCTGTTTTTT. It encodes CASSFSLAGLNTGELFF.

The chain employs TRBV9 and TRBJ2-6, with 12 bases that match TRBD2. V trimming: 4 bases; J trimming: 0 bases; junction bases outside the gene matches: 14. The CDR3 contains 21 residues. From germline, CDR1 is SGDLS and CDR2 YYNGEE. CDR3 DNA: TGTGCCAGCAGCACCCATTTCGGACTAGCGGGGCCCAACTCTGGGGCCAACGTCCTGACTTTC. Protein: CASSTHFGLAGPNSGANVLTF.

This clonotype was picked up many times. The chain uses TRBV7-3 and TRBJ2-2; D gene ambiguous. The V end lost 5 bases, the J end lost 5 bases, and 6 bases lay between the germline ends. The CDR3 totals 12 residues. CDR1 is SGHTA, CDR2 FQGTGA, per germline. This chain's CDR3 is CASSPGTGELFF. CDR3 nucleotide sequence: TGTGCCAGCAGCCCGGGTACCGGGGAGCTGTTTTTT.

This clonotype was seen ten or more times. The CDR3 reads CASSTRAGAGDTQYF. In nucleotides, the CDR3 is TGTGCCAGCAGCACCCGAGCGGGAGCAGGGGATACGCAGTATTTT. The chain uses TRBV7-2 and TRBJ2-3; 8 bases map to TRBD2. The germline V gene has CDR1 SGHTA and CDR2 FQGNSA. The junction had 10 bases not matched to a gene; V was cut back by 5 bases and J by 6 bases. CDR3 length: 15 amino acids.

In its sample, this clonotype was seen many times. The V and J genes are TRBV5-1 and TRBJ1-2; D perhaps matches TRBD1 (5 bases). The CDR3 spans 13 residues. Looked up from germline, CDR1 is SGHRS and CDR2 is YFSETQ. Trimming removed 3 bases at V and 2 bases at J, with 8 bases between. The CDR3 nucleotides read TGCGCCAGCAGCTGGGAGGGGAACTATGGCTACACCTTC. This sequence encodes CASSWEGNYGYTF.

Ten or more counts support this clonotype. The CDR3 nucleotides are TGCGCCAGCAGCTTGTTCGAGGGACCGGGAGGGTCCTACGAGCAGTACTTC. Protein product: CASSLFEGPGGSYEQYF. The chain couples TRBV5-1 to TRBJ2-7, with 8 bases identical to TRBD2. CDR1 and CDR2 from the germline V gene are SGHRS and YFSETQ. The CDR3 length is 17 residues. The V segment lost 1 base and the J segment 1 base; nucleotides outside the gene matches: 10.

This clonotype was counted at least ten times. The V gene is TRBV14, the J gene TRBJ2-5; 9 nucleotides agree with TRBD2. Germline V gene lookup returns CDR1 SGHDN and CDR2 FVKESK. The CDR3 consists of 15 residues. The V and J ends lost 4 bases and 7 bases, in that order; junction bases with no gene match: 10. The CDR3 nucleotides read TGTGCCAGCAGCCTAAATGAGGCGGGAGGGACGACCCAGTACTTC. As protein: CASSLNEAGGTTQYF.

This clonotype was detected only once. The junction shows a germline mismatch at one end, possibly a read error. CDR3: CASITGVGCNEQFF. The CDR3 DNA reads TGTGCCAGCATTACCGGAGTAGGGTGCAATGAGCAATTCTTC. This chain connects TRBV2 to TRBJ2-1; D is ambiguous. Germline V gene lookup returns CDR1 SNHLY and CDR2 FYNNEI. CDR3 size: 14 residues.

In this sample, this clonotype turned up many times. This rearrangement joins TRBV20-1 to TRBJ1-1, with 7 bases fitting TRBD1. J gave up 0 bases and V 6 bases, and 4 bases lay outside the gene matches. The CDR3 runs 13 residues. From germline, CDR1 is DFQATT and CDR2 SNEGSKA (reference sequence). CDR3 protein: CSAGGQLNTEAFF. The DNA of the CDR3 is TGCAGTGCCGGGGGACAGTTGAACACTGAAGCTTTCTTT.